The next 10 T cell receptor beta chains were all read from a single sample in a study of T cells in Graves' hyperthyroidism and ophthalmopathy. The source material, RNA transcripts, was used to amplify TCR beta CDR3 regions. HTBI primers were employed in a first-round RT-PCR of the TCR CDR3. TCRdb recomputed calls from the multiplex PCR reads with MiXCR, one row per CDR3 protein. Among 500,000 to 650,000 distinct CDR3 sequences listed, less than 20% were seen once. The sequenced sample was blood. The receptor source for this set is a middle-aged man with Graves' ophthalmopathy.

The chain uses TRBV3-1 and TRBJ1-5, with D maybe TRBD1 (6 bases). Deletions cut 2 bases from V and 10 bases from J, with 21 bases between. The CDR3 covers 16 residues. CDR1 and CDR2 (germline): LGHDT, YNNKEL (reference sequence). CDR3 coding DNA: TGTGCCAGCAGCCAACGCGAGGGGGGATCTTGGCGACCCCAGCATTTT. Amino acids: CASSQREGGSWRPQHF.

This clonotype was counted ten times or more. The rearrangement links TRBV27 to TRBJ2-6; 9 positions agree with TRBD1. Looked up from germline, CDR1 is MNHEY and CDR2 is SMNVEV (reference sequence). The CDR3 spans 17 residues. V dropped 5 bases and J dropped 2; count of bases not matched to a gene: 7. CDR3 DNA: TGTGCCAGCAGTCAGGGGACAGGGCTAGCTGGGGCCAACGTCCTGACTTTC. Protein product: CASSQGTGLAGANVLTF.

V gene TRBV12-5 combines with J gene TRBJ2-2; D is unresolved. This CDR3 is built from 12 residues. Germline CDR1 reads LGHNT; CDR2 reads FRNRAP. Trimming took 3 bases from V and 8 from J, leaving 7 bases between them. CDR3 coding DNA: TGTGCTAGTGGTTTAACGGCAGGGGAGCTGTTTTTT. Translated: CASGLTAGELFF.

This clonotype was seen a handful of times. The rearrangement links TRBV6-2 or TRBV6-3 to TRBJ2-5; the D gene is possibly TRBD2 (5 bases). Trimming pared 6 bases from V and 5 bases from J, leaving 19 bases between. Per the germline V gene, CDR1 is MNHEY and CDR2 is SVGEGT. There are 15 residues in the CDR3. The CDR3 sequence is CASSPGVGFGETQYF. The CDR3 region has the DNA TGTGCCAGCAGCCCCGGGGTGGGATTTGGCGAGACCCAGTACTTC.

The chain couples TRBV28 to TRBJ1-2; weak D call: TRBD1 (5 bases). Germline loops: CDR1 MDHEN, CDR2 SYDVKM. Trimming took 6 bases from V and 2 from J, leaving 10 bases between them. The CDR3 loop spans 13 amino acids. The chain's CDR3 is CASRLGANYGYTF. The CDR3 DNA reads TGTGCCAGCAGGTTAGGGGCAAACTATGGCTACACCTTC.

This clonotype was found a few times. V usage is TRBV6-1 and J usage is TRBJ1-2; the D gene is possibly TRBD1 (5 bases). The CDR3 covers 12 residues. The ends were cut back, 6 bases at V and 3 bases at J, with 8 bases in the middle. Germline loops: CDR1 MNHNS, CDR2 SASEGT. The DNA for the CDR3 is TGTGCCAGCAGCCGGGACTACTATGGCTACACCTTC. This codes for CASSRDYYGYTF.

V gene TRBV12-3 or TRBV12-4 combines with J gene TRBJ1-5, with D maybe TRBD1 (5 bases). V was cut by 7 bases and J by 7 bases, with 14 bases left in between. The CDR3 sequence is 13 residues long. The CDR3 reads CASTSDSSQPQHF. The DNA of the CDR3 is TGTGCCAGCACCTCCGACAGTTCCCAGCCCCAGCATTTT.

The DNA of the CDR3 is TGTGCCAGCAGCTCGACGGTCGCAACTAATGAAAAACTGTTTTTT. Amino acids: CASSSTVATNEKLFF. V is TRBV7-9 and J is TRBJ1-4; no clear D. Trimming left V 4 bases short and J 0 bases short, with 9 bases between. The CDR3 consists of 15 residues. CDR1 and CDR2 (germline): SEHNR, FQNEAQ (reference sequence).

The chain has TRBV4-1 and TRBJ1-1; TRBD1 might be the D (5 bases). From germline, CDR1 is MGHRA and CDR2 YSYEKL. The CDR3 sequence is 15 residues long. Trimming took off 3 bases at V and 5 bases at J, with 16 bases between the two ends. The CDR3 is CASSQWSQAKTEAFF. The CDR3 DNA reads as TGCGCCAGCAGCCAGTGGTCACAGGCTAAAACTGAAGCTTTCTTT.

This clonotype was counted ten times or more. The chain is built from TRBV18 and TRBJ2-1, with 7 bases matching TRBD2. Germline V gene sequence: CDR1 KGHSH, CDR2 LQKENI. The J segment lost 0 bases and the V segment lost 0 bases, leaving 2 bases of the junction unmatched. The CDR3 runs 16 residues. Here the CDR3 reads CASSPPSGYSYNEQFF. CDR3 bases: TGTGCCAGCTCACCACCTAGCGGGTACTCCTACAATGAGCAGTTCTTC.